The rows below give T cell receptor beta chains drawn from one sample of a study of blood T cells in healthy people across ages. TCRdb reprocessed the 5' RACE reads with MiXCR, giving one entry per CDR3 protein. This table has 800,000 or so distinct CDR3 sequences, roughly 25% appearing once. This same sample was also taken into another study, of T cells of mothers and their children.

Material: blood. Receptor source: a boy between 5 and 17 years old in good health. Each CDR3 is given with its conserved first and last residue. The order of the fields is V gene, CDR3 protein.

V gene: TRBV4-1
CDR3 protein: CASSQGGGRGNEQFF

V gene: TRBV12-3/TRBV12-4
CDR3 protein: CASRLGGTSGRGEQFF

V gene: TRBV29-1
CDR3 protein: CSVEPGVADGETQYF

V gene: TRBV7-2
CDR3 protein: CTSSLEGTYTQYF

V gene: TRBV9
CDR3 protein: CAGGGNRVNTEAFF

V gene: TRBV28
CDR3 protein: CASSEQGKRNQPQHF

V gene: TRBV6-2/TRBV6-3
CDR3 protein: CASRRWAGGGTDTQYF

V gene: TRBV28
CDR3 protein: CASRGPGQLYEQYF

V gene: TRBV20-1
CDR3 protein: CSARDRGQWNTEAFF

V gene: TRBV29-1
CDR3 protein: CSAGTRGENIQYF

V gene: TRBV18
CDR3 protein: CASSPSIQGSGNTIYF

V gene: TRBV12-3/TRBV12-4
CDR3 protein: CASASGGAGWTDTQYF

V gene: TRBV9
CDR3 protein: CASSAESQSSYEQYF

V gene: TRBV12-3/TRBV12-4
CDR3 protein: CASSPAQFYGYTF

V gene: TRBV5-1
CDR3 protein: CASSLRPTTATNEKLFF

V gene: TRBV28
CDR3 protein: CASSLWGSHYEQYF

V gene: TRBV6-2/TRBV6-3
CDR3 protein: CASTQIENSGELFF

V gene: TRBV27
CDR3 protein: CASSLSGGEGKLFF

V gene: TRBV9
CDR3 protein: CTSSVGGGNREQYF

V gene: TRBV7-6
CDR3 protein: CASSSTGTGPEKLFF

V gene: TRBV28
CDR3 protein: CASSFPTTDYNTGELFF

V gene: TRBV7-6
CDR3 protein: CASSSLPDSPLHF

V gene: TRBV28
CDR3 protein: CASSRNDRDSAEQYF

V gene: TRBV11-1
CDR3 protein: CASSRAENIQYF

V gene: TRBV6-6
CDR3 protein: CASSYLAGNEQFF

V gene: TRBV20-1
CDR3 protein: CSARGDFSYEQYF

V gene: TRBV4-1
CDR3 protein: CASSQIDLMSYNEQFF

V gene: TRBV7-3
CDR3 protein: CASSFNQAGTNEQYF

V gene: TRBV10-3
CDR3 protein: CAISPGTSEYNEQFF

V gene: TRBV6-1
CDR3 protein: CASTSGRITSTDTQYF

V gene: TRBV6-1
CDR3 protein: CASLAGDPYNEQFF

V gene: TRBV6-1
CDR3 protein: CASSEDIRGPEQFF

V gene: TRBV12-3/TRBV12-4
CDR3 protein: CASRKVGLGIKTDEQYF

V gene: TRBV12-3/TRBV12-4
CDR3 protein: CASRRDTSREQYF

V gene: TRBV20-1
CDR3 protein: CSARDQRGLAGGGWELFF

V gene: TRBV19
CDR3 protein: CASTPVSPETGELFF

V gene: TRBV2
CDR3 protein: CASSGLRGRAYNEQFF

V gene: TRBV7-2
CDR3 protein: CASSLVAGGVLGENIQYF

V gene: TRBV6-6
CDR3 protein: CASSDRSANYGYTF

V gene: TRBV7-7
CDR3 protein: CASSNTYGGQVDEQFF

V gene: TRBV7-6
CDR3 protein: CASSSGGGLALHF

V gene: TRBV19
CDR3 protein: CASTTGGGVEAFF

V gene: TRBV9
CDR3 protein: CASSVIGGTDTQYF

V gene: TRBV6-5
CDR3 protein: CASSYSVQGGYEQYF

V gene: TRBV29-1
CDR3 protein: CSVEDLTIGELFF

V gene: TRBV20-1
CDR3 protein: CSASPDNEQFF

V gene: TRBV6-6
CDR3 protein: CASSGGQLNTEALF

V gene: TRBV20-1
CDR3 protein: CSASFRVWEQFF

V gene: TRBV15
CDR3 protein: CATSGDGALETQYF

V gene: TRBV5-4
CDR3 protein: CASSSRSGEQYF

V gene: TRBV6-5
CDR3 protein: CASSYLGPAGLVDTGELFF

V gene: TRBV28
CDR3 protein: CASRTRTPGLVMTGELFF